This T cell receptor beta chain was recovered during a study of technical replicates of blood from a handful of donors. Sequencing used immunoSEQ multiplex PCR; TCRdb keeps in-frame clones, though not all of them. The table shows around 98,000 clones, with 95% occurring only once. What was sequenced was T cells isolated from PBMCs. This receptor was taken from a human donor in good health.

CDR3 region: CASSVTGGGNTIYF. The CDR3 DNA sequence: TGTGCCAGCAGCGTTACAGGGGGAGGAAACACCATATATTTT. This chain connects TRBV5-4 to TRBJ1-3, with 8 bases fitting TRBD1. There are 14 residues in the CDR3. CDR1 and CDR2 from the germline V gene are SGHNT and YYREEE (reference sequence). The V and J ends lost 4 bases and 4 bases, in that order; junction bases with no gene match: 4.